The clone carrying this TCR beta chain was recorded once. The source of the sample is a study of T cell changes during pregnancy in multiple sclerosis. Assay: immunoSEQ multiplex PCR; the TCRdb copy retains only in-frame clones and omits some. The data contain roughly 75,000 clones, roughly 90% of them seen just once; the ten biggest clones take up 1.9%. Source: peripheral blood, taken before pregnancy. The TCR was taken from a female donor with multiple sclerosis, enrolled in a pregnancy study.

CDR3 sequence reads: CASSLGGQRSYEQYF. CDR3 bases: TGTGCCAGCAGTTTAGGGGGCCAGCGCTCCTACGAGCAGTACTTC. The chain uses TRBV27 and TRBJ2-7; D is perhaps TRBD1 (6 bases). Germline V gives CDR1 MNHEY, CDR2 SMNVEV (reference sequence). V was pared by 2 bases and J by 0 bases, with 11 bases between. This CDR3 comprises 15 residues.